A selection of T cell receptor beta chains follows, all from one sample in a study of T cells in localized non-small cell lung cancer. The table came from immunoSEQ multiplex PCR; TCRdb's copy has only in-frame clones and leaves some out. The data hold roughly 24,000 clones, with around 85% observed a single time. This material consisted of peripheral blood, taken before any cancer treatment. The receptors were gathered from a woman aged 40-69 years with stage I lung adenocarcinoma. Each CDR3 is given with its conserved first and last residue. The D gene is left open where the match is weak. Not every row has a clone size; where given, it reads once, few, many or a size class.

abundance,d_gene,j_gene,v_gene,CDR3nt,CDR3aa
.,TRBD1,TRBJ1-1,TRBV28,TGTGCCAGCAGAACAGACAGGGTGAACACTGAAGCTTTCTTT,CASRTDRVNTEAFF
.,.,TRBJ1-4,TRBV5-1,TGCGCCAGCAGCTTGTTGGGACCTTCAGCGGTCTCCGCAACTAATGAAAAACTGTTTTTT,CASSLLGPSAVSATNEKLFF
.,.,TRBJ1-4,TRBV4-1,TGCGCCAGCAGCCAAGATCCAGGGGACCATGAAAAACTGTTTTTT,CASSQDPGDHEKLFF
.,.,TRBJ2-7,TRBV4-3,TGCGCCAGCAGCCAAGATCTGGAGAGGGCCGGTGAGCAGTACTTC,CASSQDLERAGEQYF
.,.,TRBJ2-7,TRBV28,TGTGCCAGCAGGGGCAGGACGAACGAGCAGTACTTC,CASRGRTNEQYF
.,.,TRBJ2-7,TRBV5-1,TGCGCCAGCAGTTCCACTGTGGGAACAGGGACCTACGAGCAGTACTTC,CASSSTVGTGTYEQYF
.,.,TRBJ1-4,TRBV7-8,TGTGCCAGCAGCCGGGGGAGGGCTAATGAAAAACTGTTTTTT,CASSRGRANEKLFF
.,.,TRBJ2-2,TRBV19,TGTGCCAGTAGTATAGGGGCCAGGGTAAACGGGGAGCTGTTTTTT,CASSIGARVNGELFF
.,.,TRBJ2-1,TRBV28,TGTGCCAGCAGCCGACCGATCAATGAGCAGTTCTTC,CASSRPINEQFF
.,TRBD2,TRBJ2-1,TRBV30,TGTGCCCAAACTAGCGGTAATATGAATGAGCAGTTCTTC,CAQTSGNMNEQFF
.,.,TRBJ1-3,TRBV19,TGTGCCAGTAAGACAGCCTCTGGAAACACCATATATTTT,CASKTASGNTIYF
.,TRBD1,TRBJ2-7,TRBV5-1,TGCGCCAGCAGCTTACAGGGGGCGGTTTACGAGCAGTACTTC,CASSLQGAVYEQYF
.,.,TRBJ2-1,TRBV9,TGTGCCAGCAGCGTAGAGGTCACCGGGGAGCAGTTCTTC,CASSVEVTGEQFF
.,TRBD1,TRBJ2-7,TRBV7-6,TGTGCCAGCAGCGTAGGGGGCAGCTCCTACGAGCAGTACTTC,CASSVGGSSYEQYF
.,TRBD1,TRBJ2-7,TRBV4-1,TGCGCCAGCAGCCAAGTACAGGGGCCCTACGAGCAGTACTTC,CASSQVQGPYEQYF
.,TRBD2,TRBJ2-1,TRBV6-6,TGTGCCAGCAGGGATACCGGGACTAGCGGGGAGAATGAGCAGTTCTTC,CASRDTGTSGENEQFF
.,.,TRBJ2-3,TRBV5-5,TGTGCCAGCAGCTTGGAAGGGTTCACAGATACGCAGTATTTT,CASSLEGFTDTQYF
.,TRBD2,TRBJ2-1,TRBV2,TGTGCCAGCAGCGAGAGACTAGCGGGGGGCCCTAATGAGCAGTTCTTC,CASSERLAGGPNEQFF
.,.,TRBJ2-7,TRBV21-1,TGTGCCGGCCCTGCCGGGACAGGGACGCCCTACGAGCAGTACTTC,CAGPAGTGTPYEQYF
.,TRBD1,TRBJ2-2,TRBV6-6,TGTGCCAGCAGTCTCCGGGACAGGGGAACCGGGGAGCTGTTTTTT,CASSLRDRGTGELFF
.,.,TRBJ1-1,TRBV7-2,TGTGCCAGCAGCTTAGTCGTAGAGATGAACACTGAAGCTTTCTTT,CASSLVVEMNTEAFF
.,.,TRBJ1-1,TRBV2,TGTGCCAGCAGCCGACAGAAGAACACTGAAGCTTTCTTT,CASSRQKNTEAFF
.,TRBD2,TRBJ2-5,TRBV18,TGTGCCAGCTCACCCCTTCCGGGTAGCGGGGGGTCCCAAGAGACCCAGTACTTC,CASSPLPGSGGSQETQYF
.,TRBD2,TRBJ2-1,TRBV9,TGTGCCAGCAGCGTGGGACTAGCGGGGGTGTCCTACAATGAGCAGTTCTTC,CASSVGLAGVSYNEQFF
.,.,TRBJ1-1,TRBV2,TGTGCCAGCAGTGAATTGGAGAACACTGAAGCTTTCTTT,CASSELENTEAFF
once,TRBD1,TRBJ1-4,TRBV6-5,TGTGCCAGCAGTTACTCGGACAGGGGTGAAAAACTGTTTTTT,CASSYSDRGEKLFF
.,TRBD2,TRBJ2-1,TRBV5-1,TGCGCCAGCAGCCAAGGGACTAGCCTCAATGAGCAGTTCTTC,CASSQGTSLNEQFF
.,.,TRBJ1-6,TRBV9,TGTGGTTCCGGGGAAACCTATAATTCACCCCTCCACTTT,CGSGETYNSPLHF
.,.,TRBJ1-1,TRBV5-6,TGTGCCAGCAGCTTGGGGCAGGGTGAAGCTTTCTTT,CASSLGQGEAFF
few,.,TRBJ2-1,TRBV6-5,TGTGCCAGCATACGCAATGGGAGGTCCTACAATGAGCAGTTCTTC,CASIRNGRSYNEQFF
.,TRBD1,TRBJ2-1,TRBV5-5,TGTGCCAGCAGCAACGACAGGGGAGAGGGCAATGAGCAGTTCTTC,CASSNDRGEGNEQFF
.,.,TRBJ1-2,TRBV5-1,TGCGCCAGCAGCTTGTTAGCTAACTATGGCTACACCTTC,CASSLLANYGYTF
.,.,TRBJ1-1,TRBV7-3,TGTGCCAGCAGCTTACGGGGTGGGGACACTGAAGCTTTCTTT,CASSLRGGDTEAFF
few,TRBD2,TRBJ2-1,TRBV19,TGTGCCAGTAGTATGAAGTCCCCTCGAACTAGCGGGGGACAGTTCTTC,CASSMKSPRTSGGQFF
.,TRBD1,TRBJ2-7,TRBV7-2,TGTGCCAGCAGCTTTACCGGGACAGGGGCTCGAGAGCAGTACTTC,CASSFTGTGAREQYF
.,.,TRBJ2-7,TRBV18,TGTGCCAGCTCACCACGATCCGGGCAGTCCCTATACGAGCAGTACTTC,CASSPRSGQSLYEQYF
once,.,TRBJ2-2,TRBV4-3,TGCGCCAGCAGCCAAGAACCACAGGGACTTGGCGGGGAGCTGTTTTTT,CASSQEPQGLGGELFF
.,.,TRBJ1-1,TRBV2,TGTGCCAGCACTTGGGGGAACACTGAAGCTTTCTTT,CASTWGNTEAFF
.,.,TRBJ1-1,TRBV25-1,TGTGCCAGCAGTGAATCCGCTGTCGGCGCTGAAGCTTTCTTT,CASSESAVGAEAFF
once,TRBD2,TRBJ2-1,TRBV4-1,TGCGCCAGCAGCCAAGGGTCTAGCGGGGCGTACAATGAGCAGTTCTTC,CASSQGSSGAYNEQFF
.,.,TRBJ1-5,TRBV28,TGTGCCAGCAGTTTTTGGGTTTATAGCAATCAGCCCCAGCATTTT,CASSFWVYSNQPQHF
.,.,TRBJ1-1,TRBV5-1,TGCGCCAGCAGCCCGAGACAGATGAACACTGAAGCTTTCTTT,CASSPRQMNTEAFF
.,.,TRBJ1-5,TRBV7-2,TGTGCCAGCAGCTTAGAGGCTCGCAATCAGCCCCAGCATTTT,CASSLEARNQPQHF
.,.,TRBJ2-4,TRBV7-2,TGTGCCAGCAGCCCCCAAAGCTGGGAAAACATTCAGTACTTC,CASSPQSWENIQYF
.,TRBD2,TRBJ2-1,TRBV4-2,TGTGCCAGCAGCCCGCCTAGCGGAGACAATGAGCAGTTCTTC,CASSPPSGDNEQFF
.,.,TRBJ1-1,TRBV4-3,TGCGCCAGCAGCCGATCCGGGACGGAAGCTTTCTTT,CASSRSGTEAFF
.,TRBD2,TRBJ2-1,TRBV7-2,TGTGCCAGCAGCCAAAGACTAGCGGGGGCCTCATACAATGAGCAGTTCTTC,CASSQRLAGASYNEQFF
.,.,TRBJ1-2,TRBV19,TGTGCCAGTAGCCGAAGAGAGGGCTATTTAACTGGCTACACCTTC,CASSRREGYLTGYTF
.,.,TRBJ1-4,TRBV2,TGTGCCAGCCGAAGGTCGTCAGGTGAAAAACTGTTTTTT,CASRRSSGEKLFF
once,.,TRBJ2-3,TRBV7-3,TGTGCCAGCAGCCTGGGGCGGGGGACAACCACAGATACGCAGTATTTT,CASSLGRGTTTDTQYF
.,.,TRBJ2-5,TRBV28,TGTGCCAGCAGCTATAGACCGATACAAGAGACCCAGTACTTC,CASSYRPIQETQYF
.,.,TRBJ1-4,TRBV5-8,TGTGCCAGCAGCCCGGACAGTGTGAAGGAAAAACTGTTTTTT,CASSPDSVKEKLFF
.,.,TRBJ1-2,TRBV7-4,TGTGCCAGCAGCCCCCACCGATCAGGGACCCGAGCTAACTATGGCTACACCTTC,CASSPHRSGTRANYGYTF